These 7 T cell receptor beta chains were sequenced from one sample in a study of shared clonotypes between healthy human individuals. Method: immunoSEQ multiplex PCR; TCRdb's copy keeps in-frame clones and lacks some. The sample records approximately 2.3 million clones, 80% to 95% being singletons. Sequenced input: naive CD4+ T cells from PBMCs. Subset denoted: CD45RA+ positively selected. These TCRs come from a man between 18 and 35 years old in good health. Some clones in this sample may be carry-over from other donors' samples.

The chain is built from TRBV28 and TRBJ1-4; the match to TRBD1 covers 10 bases. V gave up 5 bases and J gave up 8 bases; unmatched junction bases: 11. Germline CDR1 is MDHEN and CDR2 is SYDVKM. This CDR3 spans 16 amino acids. The CDR3 region is CASSPPRTGGREKLFF. The CDR3 DNA follows: TGTGCCAGCAGTCCACCTCGGACAGGGGGGCGGGAAAAACTGTTTTTT. Full variable domain (missing parts from reference TRBV28 and TRBJ1-4): DVKVTQSSRYLVKRTGEKVFLECVQDMDHENMFWYRQDPGLGLRLIYFSYDVKMKEKGDIPEGYSVSREKKERFSLILESASTNQTSMYLCASSPPRTGGREKLFFGSGTQLSVL.

This chain connects TRBV28 to TRBJ2-2; 9 nucleotides agree with TRBD1. This CDR3 spans 15 amino acids. The J segment lost 0 bases and the V segment lost 10 bases, leaving 6 bases of the junction unmatched. The germline V gene encodes CDR1 MDHEN and CDR2 SYDVKM. The CDR3 nucleotides are TGTGCCACCCTGAGACAGGGGGCGAACACCGGGGAGCTGTTTTTT. Encoded protein: CATLRQGANTGELFF.

The chain couples TRBV7-2 to TRBJ1-3; D not resolved. Trimming pared 6 bases from V and 4 bases from J, leaving 7 bases between. The germline CDR1 and CDR2 sequences are SGHTA and FQGNSA. The CDR3 has 12 amino acids. CDR3 residues: CASRLGGNTIYF. The CDR3 DNA reads TGTGCCAGCAGACTGGGAGGAAACACCATATATTTT.

The rearrangement links TRBV19 to TRBJ1-5; a possible D gene is TRBD1 (6 bases). The CDR3 contains 15 residues. Germline values: CDR1 LNHDA, CDR2 SQIVND (reference sequence). The V end was cut by 6 bases, the J end by 4 bases, with 16 bases between. This CDR3 is CASSPGGALNQPQHF. As DNA, the CDR3 is TGTGCCAGTAGCCCGGGGGGGGCACTGAATCAGCCCCAGCATTTT.

The chain links TRBV19 to TRBJ1-2, with D tentatively TRBD1 (5 bases). In germline, CDR1 is LNHDA, CDR2 SQIVND (reference sequence). Trimming stripped 6 bases from V and 4 bases from J, with 12 bases between. The CDR3 extends over 13 amino acids. CDR3 in amino acids: CASSFDRSYGYTF. As DNA, the CDR3 is TGTGCCAGTAGCTTCGACAGAAGCTATGGCTACACCTTC.

The chain couples TRBV4-1 to TRBJ2-7; maybe TRBD2 (6 bases). CDR3 length: 17 residues. Trimming shortened V by 5 bases and J by 1 base, and 21 bases separated the two germline ends. Germline V gives CDR1 MGHRA, CDR2 YSYEKL. CDR3 nucleotides: TGCGCCAGCAGCAAAGGTCCCCTTAAGCGGGCGTCCTACGAGCAGTACTTC. It codes for CASSKGPLKRASYEQYF.

This sequence joins TRBV11-1 and TRBJ1-4; no reliable D call. The CDR3 extends over 16 amino acids. Trimming pared 5 bases from V and 0 bases from J, leaving 13 bases between. Germline assignment: CDR1 SGHAT and CDR2 FQDESV (reference sequence). The CDR3 loop is CASSPREPATNEKLFF. The CDR3 DNA follows: TGTGCCAGCAGCCCACGGGAGCCTGCAACTAATGAAAAACTGTTTTTT.